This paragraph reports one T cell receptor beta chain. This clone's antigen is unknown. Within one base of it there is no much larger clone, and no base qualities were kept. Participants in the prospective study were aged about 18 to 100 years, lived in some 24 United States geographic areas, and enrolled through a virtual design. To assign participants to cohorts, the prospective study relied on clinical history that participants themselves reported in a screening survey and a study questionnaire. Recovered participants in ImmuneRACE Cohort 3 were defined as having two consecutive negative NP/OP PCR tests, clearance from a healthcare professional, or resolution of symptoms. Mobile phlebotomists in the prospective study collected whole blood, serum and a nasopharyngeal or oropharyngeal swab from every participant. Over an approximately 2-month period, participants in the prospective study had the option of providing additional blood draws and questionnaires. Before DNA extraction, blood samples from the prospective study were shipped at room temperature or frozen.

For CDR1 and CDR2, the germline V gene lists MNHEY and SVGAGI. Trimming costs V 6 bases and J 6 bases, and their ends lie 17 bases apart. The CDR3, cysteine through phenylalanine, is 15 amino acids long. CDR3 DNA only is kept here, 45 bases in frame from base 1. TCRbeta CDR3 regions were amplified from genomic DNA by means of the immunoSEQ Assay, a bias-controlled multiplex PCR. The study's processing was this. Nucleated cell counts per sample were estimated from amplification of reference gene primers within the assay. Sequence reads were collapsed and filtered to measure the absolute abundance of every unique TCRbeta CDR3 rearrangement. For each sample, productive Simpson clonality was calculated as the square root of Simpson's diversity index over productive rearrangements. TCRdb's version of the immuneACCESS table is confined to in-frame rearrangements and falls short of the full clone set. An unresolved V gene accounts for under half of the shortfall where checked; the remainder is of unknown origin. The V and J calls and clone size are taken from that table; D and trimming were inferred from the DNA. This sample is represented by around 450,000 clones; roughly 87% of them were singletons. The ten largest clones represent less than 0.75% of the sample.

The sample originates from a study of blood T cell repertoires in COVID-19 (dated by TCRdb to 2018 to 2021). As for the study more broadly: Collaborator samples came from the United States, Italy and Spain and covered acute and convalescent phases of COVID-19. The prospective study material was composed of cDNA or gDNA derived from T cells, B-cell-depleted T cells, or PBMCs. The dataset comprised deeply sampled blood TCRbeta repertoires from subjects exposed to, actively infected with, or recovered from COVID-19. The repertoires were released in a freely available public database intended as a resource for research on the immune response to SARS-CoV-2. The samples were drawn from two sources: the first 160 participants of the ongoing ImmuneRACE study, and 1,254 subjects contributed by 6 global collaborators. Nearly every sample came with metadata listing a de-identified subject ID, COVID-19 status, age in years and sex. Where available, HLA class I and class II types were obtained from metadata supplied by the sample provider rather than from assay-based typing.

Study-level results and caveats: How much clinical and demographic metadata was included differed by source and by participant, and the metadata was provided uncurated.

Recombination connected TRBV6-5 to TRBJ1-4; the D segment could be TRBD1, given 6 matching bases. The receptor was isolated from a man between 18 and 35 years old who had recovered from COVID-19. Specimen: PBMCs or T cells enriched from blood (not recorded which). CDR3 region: CASSLTGIWDEKLFF. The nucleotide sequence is TGTGCCAGCAGCCTTACAGGGATCTGGGATGAAAAACTGTTTTTT.